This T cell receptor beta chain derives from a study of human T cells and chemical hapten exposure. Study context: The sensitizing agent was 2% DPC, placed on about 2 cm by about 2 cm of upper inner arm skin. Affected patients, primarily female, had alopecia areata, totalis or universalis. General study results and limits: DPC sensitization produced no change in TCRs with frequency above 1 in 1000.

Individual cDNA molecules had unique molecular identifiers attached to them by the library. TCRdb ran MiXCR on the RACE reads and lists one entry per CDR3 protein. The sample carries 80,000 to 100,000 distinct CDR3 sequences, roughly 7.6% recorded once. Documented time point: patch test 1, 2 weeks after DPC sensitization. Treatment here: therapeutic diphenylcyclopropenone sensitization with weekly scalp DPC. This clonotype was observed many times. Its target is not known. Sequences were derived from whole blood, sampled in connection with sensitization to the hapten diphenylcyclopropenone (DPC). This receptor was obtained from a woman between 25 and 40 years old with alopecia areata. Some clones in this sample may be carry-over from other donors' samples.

The CDR3 region is CSAREPLGNTIYF. The CDR3 bases are TGCAGTGCTAGAGAACCCCTCGGAAACACCATATATTTT. The chain uses TRBV20-1 and TRBJ1-3; D gene uncertain. CDR1 is DFQATT, CDR2 SNEGSKA, per germline (reference sequence). V dropped 0 bases and J dropped 4 bases, with 7 bases sitting between them. The CDR3 has 13 amino acids.